One sample yielded the 29 T cell receptor beta chains listed below, sequenced in a study of cytomegalovirus exposure and HLA in healthy donors (dated by TCRdb to about 2017). The method behind the library was the immunoSEQ multiplex PCR assay. TCRdb took over this immuneACCESS table, retaining in-frame rearrangements with V and J assigned. Such tables are incomplete; in checked studies, under half of the missing clones stem from an unresolved V gene, and the remainder is unexplained. The sample table holds about 73,000 clones, of which 94% were seen once. The top ten clonotypes cover about 0.93% of the sample. Material: PBMCs. The receptors were gathered from a woman under 30 in good health and CMV-seronegative.

The table lists this clone with a count of one. CDR3 sequence: CSATGFNYGYTF. The CDR3 coding sequence is TGCAGCGCCACAGGTTTTAACTATGGCTACACCTTC. The gene calls are TRBV29-1 and TRBJ1-2; perhaps TRBD1 as D (5 bases). The CDR3 has 12 residues. V shed 7 bases and J shed 1 base, with 10 bases lying between them. Germline assignment: CDR1 SQVTM and CDR2 ANQGSEA. The full variable domain, rest sourced from reference TRBV29-1 and TRBJ1-2, is SAVISQKPSRDICQRGTSLTIQCQVDSQVTMMFWYRQQPGQSLTLIATANQGSEATYESGFVIDKFPISRPNLTFSTLTVSNMSPEDSSIYLCSATGFNYGYTFGSGTRLTVV.

The rearrangement links TRBV25-1 to TRBJ2-7; 9 positions match TRBD1. Germline CDR1 MGHDK, CDR2 SYGVNS. The CDR3 runs to 15 residues. After removal of 4 bases from V and 3 bases from J, the junction contained 7 bases not matched to a gene. The CDR3: CASSAPGQGFYEQYF. CDR3 DNA sequence: TGTGCCAGCAGTGCGCCGGGACAGGGATTCTACGAGCAGTACTTC.

V and J are TRBV5-8 and TRBJ1-1; possibly TRBD1 for D (6 bases). Per germline, CDR1 SGHTS and CDR2 YDEGEE. The V and J ends lost 3 bases and 4 bases respectively, with 13 bases between them. CDR3 length: 14 amino acids. The CDR3 sequence is CASSWGPTGTEAFF. CDR3 DNA sequence: TGTGCCAGCAGCTGGGGCCCGACAGGCACTGAAGCTTTCTTT.

The rearrangement joins TRBV9 to TRBJ2-5, with TRBD2 identical over 12 bases. This CDR3 comprises 21 residues. Germline-derived CDR1 and CDR2 are SGDLS and YYNGEE. Trimming took 0 bases from V and 0 from J; bases not matched to a gene: 15. The CDR3 DNA is TGTGCCAGCAGCGTAGCCCTCCTTACTAGCGGGGGGCGGGCCAACCAAGAGACCCAGTACTTC. Amino acids: CASSVALLTSGGRANQETQYF.

The V call is TRBV7-2, the J call TRBJ2-5, with a possible D match to TRBD2 (6 bases). Trimming stripped 6 bases from V and 4 bases from J, with 12 bases between. Germline V gene lookup returns CDR1 SGHTA and CDR2 FQGNSA. This CDR3 has 13 residues. The CDR3 DNA is TGTGCCAGCAGTCGGGACTCGAGAGAGACCCAGTACTTC. It specifies CASSRDSRETQYF.

The chain carries TRBV11-3 and TRBJ2-3, with TRBD2 matching over 7 bases. The ends lost 5 bases at V and 2 bases at J; junction bases unmatched: 7. This CDR3 is built from 15 residues. Germline V gene lookup returns CDR1 SGHNT and CDR2 YENEEA. CDR3 nucleotides: TGTGCCAGCAGCGCTAGCGGAGCACCCACAGATACGCAGTATTTT. Translation gives CASSASGAPTDTQYF.

V gene TRBV28 combines with J gene TRBJ1-4; 8 bases are shared with TRBD1. This CDR3 comprises 16 residues. Germline CDR1 and CDR2: MDHEN and SYDVKM. The J segment lost 9 bases and the V segment lost 5 bases, leaving 14 bases of the junction unmatched. CDR3 protein: CASSPKHRGVWKKLFF. The CDR3 DNA sequence: TGTGCCAGCAGTCCTAAACACAGGGGGGTCTGGAAAAAACTGTTTTTT.

The chain joins TRBV28 to TRBJ2-7, with 10 bases lining up with TRBD1. Losses at the gene ends were 5 bases for V and 1 base for J; bases not matched to a gene: 14. The CDR3 totals 18 residues. Germline CDR1 and CDR2: MDHEN and SYDVKM. CDR3 coding DNA: TGTGCCAGCAGTCCACTTATGCTCGGGACAGGGGTGTCCTACGAGCAGTACTTC. This sequence encodes CASSPLMLGTGVSYEQYF.

This chain uses TRBV6-5 with TRBJ1-2; the D gene is possibly TRBD1 (5 bases). The CDR3 extends over 14 amino acids. Trimming pared 2 bases from V and 2 bases from J, leaving 9 bases between. Looked up from germline, CDR1 is MNHEY and CDR2 is SVGAGI. Here the CDR3 DNA reads TGTGCCAGCAGTTACCGGGACTTCAACTATGGCTACACCTTC. It translates to CASSYRDFNYGYTF.

V is TRBV19 and J is TRBJ2-7; 9 positions match TRBD1. V lost 6 bases, J lost 0 bases, and 6 bases stayed unmatched. The CDR3 consists of 15 residues. Per the germline V gene, CDR1 is LNHDA and CDR2 is SQIVND (reference sequence). The CDR3 DNA reads TGTGCCAGTAGCACCGGGACAGGGTACTCCTACGAGCAGTACTTC. This translates into CASSTGTGYSYEQYF.

The table lists this clone with a count of one. The chain links TRBV6-6 to TRBJ1-3; D is possibly TRBD1 (6 bases). Germline-derived CDR1 and CDR2 are MNHNY and SVGAGI (reference sequence). The CDR3 sequence is 16 residues long. V was cut by 5 bases and J by 0 bases, with 14 bases left in between. The CDR3 sequence: CASSLGAASSGNTIYF. The DNA for the CDR3 is TGTGCCAGCAGTCTGGGGGCCGCGAGCTCTGGAAACACCATATATTTT.

The V call is TRBV10-3, the J call TRBJ2-1; weak D call: TRBD1 (6 bases). Germline V CDR1 and CDR2: ENHRY, SYGVKD. This CDR3 has 13 residues. Trimming removed 6 bases at V and 3 bases at J, with 9 bases between. This chain's CDR3 is CAIRGQDYNEQFF. The CDR3 DNA reads as TGTGCCATCAGGGGACAAGACTACAATGAGCAGTTCTTC.

The chain links TRBV15 to TRBJ2-1; 12 bases are shared with TRBD2. There are 20 residues in the CDR3. The ends lost 3 bases at V and 5 bases at J; junction bases unmatched: 17. Per germline, CDR1 LNHNV and CDR2 YYDKDF (reference sequence). The CDR3 bases are TGTGCCACCAGCAGTGTCCGAGGACTAGCGGGGAGTTTTGGGAACAATGAGCAGTTCTTC. Its translation is CATSSVRGLAGSFGNNEQFF. Based on the CDR3 plus reference TRBV15 and TRBJ2-1, the full variable domain is DAMVIQNPRYQVTQFGKPVTLSCSQTLNHNVMYWYQQKSSQAPKLLFHYYDKDFNNEADTPDNFQSRRPNTSFCFLDIRSPGLGDTAMYLCATSSVRGLAGSFGNNEQFFGPGTRLTVL.

V usage is TRBV4-1 and J usage is TRBJ2-3; TRBD2 matches at 11 bases. J was trimmed by 4 bases and V by 0 bases; bases with no gene match: 9. The germline gives CDR1 MGHRA, CDR2 YSYEKL. CDR3 size: 18 residues. CDR3 nucleotides: TGCGCCAGCAGCCAAGATACACTAGCGGGAGTAAGGGCAGATACGCAGTATTTT. This sequence encodes CASSQDTLAGVRADTQYF.

The chain uses TRBV5-6 and TRBJ1-2, with D perhaps TRBD1 (5 bases). Germline loops: CDR1 SGHDT, CDR2 YYEEEE. Deletions cut 3 bases from V and 4 bases from J, with 16 bases between. The CDR3 consists of 15 residues. CDR3 nucleotide sequence: TGTGCCAGCAGCTCAACAGGAGGGTTACGCTATGGCTACACCTTC. Encoded protein: CASSSTGGLRYGYTF.

The V call is TRBV12-5, the J call TRBJ2-3; D remains ambiguous. The CDR3 covers 11 residues. The germline V and J ends were trimmed by 4 bases and 3 bases, with 2 bases remaining between them. Germline loops: CDR1 LGHNT, CDR2 FRNRAP. CDR3 DNA sequence: TGTGCTAGTGGTTCGACAGATACGCAGTATTTT. Translating gives CASGSTDTQYF.

The chain is built from TRBV10-3 and TRBJ1-1; no clear D. V shed 11 bases and J shed 1 base, with 20 bases lying between them. The germline gives CDR1 ENHRY, CDR2 SYGVKD. The CDR3 contains 15 residues. The CDR3 DNA reads as TGTGCCGCGTATTCCTCGACAAAGACGAACACTGAAGCTTTCTTT. Residues: CAAYSSTKTNTEAFF.

CDR3 coding DNA: TGTGCCAGCAGCTTATCTGCGGGAGGGCCCAACGAGCAGTACTTC. This sequence encodes CASSLSAGGPNEQYF. V gene TRBV7-3 combines with J gene TRBJ2-7; TRBD2 matches 9 bases. Trimming cost V 2 bases and J 5 bases; bases outside gene matches: 7. Germline assignment: CDR1 SGHTA and CDR2 FQGTGA. The CDR3 runs to 15 residues.

The V and J genes are TRBV5-8 and TRBJ2-3, with D perhaps matching TRBD2 (6 bases). CDR1 SGHTS and CDR2 YDEGEE come from the germline V gene. V dropped 3 bases and J dropped 0 bases, with 14 bases sitting between them. This CDR3 contains 16 residues. The CDR3 is CASSSGSGRSTDTQYF. In DNA, the CDR3 is TGTGCCAGCAGCTCTGGCAGCGGGCGAAGCACAGATACGCAGTATTTT.

The V gene is TRBV2, the J gene TRBJ2-7; 9 positions agree with TRBD1. V was clipped by 9 bases and J by 3 bases; unmatched bases: 12. This CDR3 region has 15 residues. The germline V gene has CDR1 SNHLY and CDR2 FYNNEI. Here the CDR3 DNA reads TGTGCCAGTAGAGCCGGGACAGGGCAGATCTACGAGCAGTACTTC. Its translation: CASRAGTGQIYEQYF.

The genes are TRBV5-6 and TRBJ2-1, with D possibly being TRBD2 (7 bases). Germline CDR1 and CDR2: SGHDT and YYEEEE. CDR3 length: 17 amino acids. V was trimmed by 3 bases and J by 0 bases, leaving 16 bases between them. The CDR3: CASSSGEGGASYNEQFF. DNA for the CDR3: TGTGCCAGCAGCTCTGGGGAGGGGGGGGCCTCCTACAATGAGCAGTTCTTC.

The rearrangement joins TRBV30 to TRBJ1-1; D is ambiguous. Looked up from germline, CDR1 is GTSNPN and CDR2 is SVGIG (reference sequence). This CDR3 is 13 amino acids long. V was trimmed by 0 bases and J by 6 bases, leaving 11 bases between them. The CDR3 DNA reads as TGTGCCTGGAGTGTAGCGTGGCGAGCTGAAGCTTTCTTT. Translation gives CAWSVAWRAEAFF.

The chain employs TRBV1 and TRBJ2-7; the DNA was not compared with TRBD1, the D call given in the table. TRBV1 represents a pseudogene. The CDR3 has 14 residues. The CDR3 DNA reads TGCACCAGCAGGTTGGGGACAGCGACCTACGAGCAGTACTTC. It translates to CTSRLGTATYEQYF.

J is TRBJ2-7 and V is TRBV4-1; D unresolved. Trimming took off 1 base at V and 4 bases at J, with 8 bases between the two ends. CDR3 size: 13 residues. Germline values: CDR1 MGHRA, CDR2 YSYEKL. The CDR3 DNA reads as TGCGCCAGCAGCCAAGGAGAGATTTACGAGCAGTACTTC. Translating gives CASSQGEIYEQYF.

This clone was seen only once. V gene TRBV10-2 combines with J gene TRBJ1-1; D remains ambiguous. Germline V CDR1 and CDR2: WSHSY, SAAADI. The CDR3 contains 12 residues. V lost 4 bases to trimming and J lost 4 bases, with 7 bases between them. CDR3 coding DNA: TGCGCCAGCAGTGGAGGGTCCACTGAAGCTTTCTTT. Its protein is CASSGGSTEAFF.

The chain employs TRBV6-1 and TRBJ2-1; D is possibly TRBD1 (8 bases). The length of the CDR3 is 15 residues. Germline lookup yields CDR1 MNHNS and CDR2 SASEGT. V gave up 6 bases and J gave up 7 bases, with 19 bases separating them. CDR3 nucleotides: TGTGCCAGCAGGGGAGGGGACAGGCATACTAATGAGCAGTTCTTC. Protein product: CASRGGDRHTNEQFF.

The rearrangement links TRBV5-1 to TRBJ1-2; tentative D call: TRBD1 (6 bases). This CDR3 is built from 19 residues. With 4 bases removed from V and 0 bases from J, the gap between germline ends came to 25 bases. Germline V CDR1 and CDR2: SGHRS, YFSETQ. Here the CDR3 DNA reads TGCGCCAGCAGCCCCAATCCTACGGGGGGCGAACGGACTAACTATGGCTACACCTTC. This gives the protein CASSPNPTGGERTNYGYTF.

This clone occurred once. This chain connects TRBV19 to TRBJ2-5; 12 bases map to TRBD2. V lost 2 bases, J lost 4 bases, and 8 bases stayed unmatched. This CDR3 region has 17 residues. Germline-derived CDR1 and CDR2 are LNHDA and SQIVND (reference sequence). The CDR3 region is CASSIQRTSGAGETQYF. CDR3 nucleotides: TGTGCCAGTAGTATACAAAGGACTAGCGGGGCCGGAGAGACCCAGTACTTC.

The CDR3 spells CASSLVRSLNQPQHF. The DNA for the CDR3 is TGTGCCAGCAGCTTAGTAAGGAGTCTCAATCAGCCCCAGCATTTT. V and J are TRBV7-8 and TRBJ1-5, with unresolved D. CDR3 size: 15 residues. Germline lookup yields CDR1 SGHVS and CDR2 FQNEAQ. V dropped 1 base and J dropped 3 bases, with 10 bases sitting between them.